Listed here are 11 T cell receptor beta chains from one sample, sequenced in a study of T cell repertoires in cytomegalovirus infection. No antigens are known for them. TCRdb re-called the reads through MiXCR, storing one row per CDR3 protein. The top ten hold roughly 13% of the sample, which has roughly 920,000 distinct CDR3 sequences, roughly 30% seen once. This material consisted of cultured CD8+ T cells from PBMCs, taken from culture after CMV antigen stimulation. The receptors come from a human donor in good health (CMV status not recorded). Some clones in this sample may be carry-over from other donors' samples.

This clonotype was picked up many times. The chain uses TRBV11-3 and TRBJ2-3; D remains ambiguous. CDR3 size: 15 residues. V lost 2 bases and J lost 0, with 9 bases in between. Germline assignment: CDR1 SGHNT and CDR2 YENEEA. The CDR3 sequence is CASSLSAASTDTQYF. In DNA, the CDR3 is TGTGCCAGCAGCTTATCCGCTGCTAGCACAGATACGCAGTATTTT.

The rearrangement uses TRBV10-1 and TRBJ1-2; D gene ambiguous. This CDR3 has 14 residues. Per germline, CDR1 WNHNN and CDR2 SYGVQD (reference sequence). The germline V and J ends were trimmed by 0 bases and 6 bases, with 11 bases remaining between them. CDR3 protein: CASSESKAQDGYTF. The CDR3 DNA sequence: TGCGCCAGCAGTGAGTCGAAGGCGCAGGATGGCTACACCTTC.

J is TRBJ1-1 and V is TRBV14; D ambiguous. Trimming shortened V by 4 bases and J by 1 base, and 10 bases separated the two germline ends. Germline V gene data show CDR1 as SGHDN and CDR2 as FVKESK. The CDR3 has 14 amino acids. The chain's CDR3 is CASSRRVGNTEAFF. Here the CDR3 DNA reads TGTGCCAGCAGCCGAAGAGTAGGGAACACTGAAGCTTTCTTT.

V and J are TRBV19 and TRBJ2-1, with 11 bases that match TRBD1. There are 11 residues in the CDR3. Unmatched junction bases numbered 3, after V lost 4 bases and J lost 16 bases. Germline V gene lookup returns CDR1 LNHDA and CDR2 SQIVND (reference sequence). The CDR3 loop is CASSTGTGGFF. The CDR3 DNA follows: TGTGCCAGTAGTACTGGGACAGGGGGATTCTTC.

The chain is built from TRBV4-1 and TRBJ1-1; 7 bases are shared with TRBD1. The length of the CDR3 is 14 residues. In germline, CDR1 is MGHRA, CDR2 YSYEKL. Trimming cost V 3 bases and J 4 bases; bases outside gene matches: 5. CDR3 nucleotides: TGCGCCAGCAGCCACCCGACAGGGAGCACTGAAGCTTTCTTT. As protein: CASSHPTGSTEAFF.

The table lists this clonotype with a few counts. CDR3 amino acids: CATSRGAGGTDTQYF. The CDR3 region has the DNA TGTGCCACCAGCAGAGGAGCGGGGGGAACAGATACGCAGTATTTT. V and J are TRBV15 and TRBJ2-3, with 9 bases identical to TRBD2. The germline gives CDR1 LNHNV, CDR2 YYDKDF (reference sequence). The CDR3 is 15 residues long. The V and J ends lost 1 base and 3 bases, in that order; junction bases with no gene match: 2.

With regard to this clonotype: A much larger clonotype is one base distant, so this may be a read error. The V call is TRBV2, the J call TRBJ2-2, with TRBD1 identical over 10 bases. The trim removed 6 bases at V and 6 bases at J, leaving 4 bases unmatched. CDR3 size: 14 residues. Germline V gene data show CDR1 as SNHLY and CDR2 as FYNNEI. DNA of the CDR3: TGTGCCAGCAGCCGCGGACAGGGGGCCGGGGAGCTGTTTTTT. Protein product: CASSRGQGAGELFF.

The chain uses TRBV12-3 or TRBV12-4 and TRBJ2-5, with 13 nucleotides matching TRBD2. The J segment lost 3 bases and the V segment lost 6 bases, leaving 13 bases of the junction unmatched. This CDR3 spans 18 amino acids. CDR3: CASRSMKLAGGPEETQYF. The CDR3 DNA follows: TGTGCCAGCAGGAGTATGAAACTAGCGGGGGGGCCAGAAGAGACCCAGTACTTC.

This clonotype came up many times. The gene calls are TRBV12-3 or TRBV12-4 and TRBJ2-5; a possible D gene is TRBD1 (5 bases). V lost 5 bases, J lost 1 base, and 8 bases lay in between. The length of the CDR3 is 13 residues. The CDR3 region has the DNA TGTGCCAGCAGTAGGGGTATCCAAGAGACCCAGTACTTC. This codes for CASSRGIQETQYF.

This chain uses TRBV2 with TRBJ1-3; possibly TRBD1 for D (5 bases). The CDR3 sequence is 17 residues long. CDR1 is SNHLY, CDR2 FYNNEI, per germline. Trimming shortened V by 7 bases and J by 0 bases, and 19 bases separated the two germline ends. Written as DNA, the CDR3 is TGTGCCAGCACGAAAAGCAGGCAGGGCCCCTCTGGAAACACCATATATTTT. This encodes CASTKSRQGPSGNTIYF.

The chain has TRBV6-1 and TRBJ2-1; D is ambiguous. The CDR3 is 13 amino acids. Germline V gene data show CDR1 as MNHNS and CDR2 as SASEGT. V lost 2 bases and J lost 7, with 9 bases in between. The DNA of the CDR3 is TGTGCCAGCAGTGAATACCAGTGGAATGAGCAGTTCTTC. Residues: CASSEYQWNEQFF.